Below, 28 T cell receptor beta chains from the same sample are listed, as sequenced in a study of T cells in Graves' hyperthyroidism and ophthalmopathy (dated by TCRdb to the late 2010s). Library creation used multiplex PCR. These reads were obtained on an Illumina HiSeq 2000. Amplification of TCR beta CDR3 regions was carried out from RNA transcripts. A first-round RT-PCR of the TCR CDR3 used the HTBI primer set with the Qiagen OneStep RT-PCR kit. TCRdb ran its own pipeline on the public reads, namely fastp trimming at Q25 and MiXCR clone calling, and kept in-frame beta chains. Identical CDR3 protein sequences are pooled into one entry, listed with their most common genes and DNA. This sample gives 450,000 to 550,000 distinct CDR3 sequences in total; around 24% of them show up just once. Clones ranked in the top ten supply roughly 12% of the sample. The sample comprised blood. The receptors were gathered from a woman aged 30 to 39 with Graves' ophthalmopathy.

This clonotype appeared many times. DNA for the CDR3: TGTGCCAGCGCAGGGGATAGCAATCAGCCCCAGCATTTT. This sequence encodes CASAGDSNQPQHF. V usage is TRBV2 and J usage is TRBJ1-5; the D gene is possibly TRBD1 (6 bases). V lost 8 bases to trimming and J lost 0 bases, with 8 bases between them. This CDR3 has 13 residues. CDR1 and CDR2 from the germline V gene are SNHLY and FYNNEI.

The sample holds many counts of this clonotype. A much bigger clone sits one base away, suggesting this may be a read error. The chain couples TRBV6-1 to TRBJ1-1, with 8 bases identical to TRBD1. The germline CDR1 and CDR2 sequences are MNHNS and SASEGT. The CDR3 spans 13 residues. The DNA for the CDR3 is TGTACCAGCACCCGGACAGGGCGAACTGAAGCTTTCTTT. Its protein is CTSTRTGRTEAFF.

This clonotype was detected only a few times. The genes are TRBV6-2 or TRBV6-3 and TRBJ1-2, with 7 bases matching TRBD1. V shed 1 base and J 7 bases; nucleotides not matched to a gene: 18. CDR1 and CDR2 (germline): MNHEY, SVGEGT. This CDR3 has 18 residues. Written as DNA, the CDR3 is TGTGCCAGCAGTTACTTGGGCCCGCGTGACAGGGTGGAGAGTGGCTACACCTTC. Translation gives CASSYLGPRDRVESGYTF.

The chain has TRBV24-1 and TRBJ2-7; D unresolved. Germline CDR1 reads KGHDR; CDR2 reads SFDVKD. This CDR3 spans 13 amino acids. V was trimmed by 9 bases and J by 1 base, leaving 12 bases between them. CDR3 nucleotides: TGTGCCACCTCTGAAAAGAATTCCTACGAGCAGTACTTC. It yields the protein CATSEKNSYEQYF.

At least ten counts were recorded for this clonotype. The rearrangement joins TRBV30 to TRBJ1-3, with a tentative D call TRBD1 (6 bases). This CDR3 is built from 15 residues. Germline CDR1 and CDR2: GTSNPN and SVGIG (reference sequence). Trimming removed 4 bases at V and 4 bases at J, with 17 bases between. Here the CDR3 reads CAWTDLTGPGNTIYF. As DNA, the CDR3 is TGTGCCTGGACCGACCTCACAGGGCCGGGAAACACCATATATTTT.

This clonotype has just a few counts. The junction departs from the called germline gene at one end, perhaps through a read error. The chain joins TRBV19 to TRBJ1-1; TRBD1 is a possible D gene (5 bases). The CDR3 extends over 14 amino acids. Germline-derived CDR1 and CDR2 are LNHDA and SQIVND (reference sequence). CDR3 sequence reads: CASRGEGENTEACF. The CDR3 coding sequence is TGTGCCAGTAGAGGGGAAGGGGAGAACACTGAAGCTTGCTTT.

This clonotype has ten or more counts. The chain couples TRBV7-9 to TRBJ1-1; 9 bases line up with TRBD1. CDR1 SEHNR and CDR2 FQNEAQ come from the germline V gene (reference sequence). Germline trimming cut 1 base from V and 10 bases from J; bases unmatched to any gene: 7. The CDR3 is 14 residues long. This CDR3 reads CASSLVGQGHGAFF. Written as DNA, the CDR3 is TGTGCCAGCAGCTTAGTGGGACAGGGACATGGAGCTTTCTTT.

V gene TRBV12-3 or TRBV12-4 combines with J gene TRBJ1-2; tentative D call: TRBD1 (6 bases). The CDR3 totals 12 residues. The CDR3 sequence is CVTGNWDYGYTF. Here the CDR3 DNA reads TGTGTTACAGGGAATTGGGACTATGGCTACACCTTC.

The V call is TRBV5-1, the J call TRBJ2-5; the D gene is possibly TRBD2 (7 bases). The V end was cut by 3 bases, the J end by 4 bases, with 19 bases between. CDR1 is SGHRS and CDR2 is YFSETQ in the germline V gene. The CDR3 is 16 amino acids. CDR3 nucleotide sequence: TGCGCCAGCAGCTACCAGGACGGGGGGCTAGGAGAGACCCAGTACTTC. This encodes CASSYQDGGLGETQYF.

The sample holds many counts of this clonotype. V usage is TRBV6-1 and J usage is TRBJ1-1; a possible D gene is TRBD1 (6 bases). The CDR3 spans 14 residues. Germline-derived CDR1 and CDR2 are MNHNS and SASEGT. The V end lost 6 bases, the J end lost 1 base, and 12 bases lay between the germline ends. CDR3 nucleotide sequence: TGTGCCAGCAGGGGGACATGGAGGAACACTGAAGCTTTCTTT. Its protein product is CASRGTWRNTEAFF.

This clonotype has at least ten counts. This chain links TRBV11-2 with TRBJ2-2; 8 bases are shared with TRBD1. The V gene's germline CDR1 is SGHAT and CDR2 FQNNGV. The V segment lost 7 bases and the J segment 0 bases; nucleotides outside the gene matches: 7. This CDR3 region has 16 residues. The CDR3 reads CASTKGQGTNTGELFF. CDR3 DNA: TGTGCCAGCACCAAAGGACAGGGAACGAACACCGGGGAGCTGTTTTTT. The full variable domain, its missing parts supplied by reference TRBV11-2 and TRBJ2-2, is EAGVAQSPRYKIIEKRQSVAFWCNPISGHATLYWYQQILGQGPKLLIQFQNNGVVDDSQLPKDRFSAERLKGVDSTLKIQPAKLEDSAVYLCASTKGQGTNTGELFFGEGSRLTVL.

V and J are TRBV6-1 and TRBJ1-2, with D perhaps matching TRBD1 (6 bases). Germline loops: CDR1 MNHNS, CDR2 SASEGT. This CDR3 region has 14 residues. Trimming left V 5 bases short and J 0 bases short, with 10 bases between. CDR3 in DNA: TGTGCCAGCAGTACAGACAGGACTAACTATGGCTACACCTTC. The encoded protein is CASSTDRTNYGYTF.

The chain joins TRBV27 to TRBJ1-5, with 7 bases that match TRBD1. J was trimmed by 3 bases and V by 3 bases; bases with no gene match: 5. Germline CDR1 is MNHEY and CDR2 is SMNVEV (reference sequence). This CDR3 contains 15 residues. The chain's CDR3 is CASSLVGTVNQPQHF. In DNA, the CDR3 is TGTGCCAGCAGTTTGGTGGGGACAGTCAATCAGCCCCAGCATTTT.

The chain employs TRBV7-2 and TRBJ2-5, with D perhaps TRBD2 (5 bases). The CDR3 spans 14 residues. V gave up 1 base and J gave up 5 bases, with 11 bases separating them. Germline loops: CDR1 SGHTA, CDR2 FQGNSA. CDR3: CASSLGAEEETQYF. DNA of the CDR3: TGTGCCAGCAGCTTAGGGGCGGAGGAGGAGACCCAGTACTTC.

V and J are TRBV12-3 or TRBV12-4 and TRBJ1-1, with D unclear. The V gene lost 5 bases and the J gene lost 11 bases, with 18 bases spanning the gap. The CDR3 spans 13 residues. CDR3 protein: CASSPRPHEIAFF. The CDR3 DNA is TGTGCCAGCAGTCCCCGGCCCCACGAGATTGCTTTCTTT.

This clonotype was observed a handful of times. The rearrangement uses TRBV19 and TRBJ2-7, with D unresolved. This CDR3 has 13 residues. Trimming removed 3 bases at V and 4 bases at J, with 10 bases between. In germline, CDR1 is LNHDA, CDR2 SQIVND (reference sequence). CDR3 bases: TGTGCCAGTAGTATCCTAGTGTGGTACGAGCAGTACTTC. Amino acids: CASSILVWYEQYF. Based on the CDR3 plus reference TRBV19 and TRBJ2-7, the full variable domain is DGGITQSPKYLFRKEGQNVTLSCEQNLNHDAMYWYRQDPGQGLRLIYYSQIVNDFQKGDIAEGYSVSREKKESFPLTVTSAQKNPTAFYLCASSILVWYEQYFGPGTRLTVT.

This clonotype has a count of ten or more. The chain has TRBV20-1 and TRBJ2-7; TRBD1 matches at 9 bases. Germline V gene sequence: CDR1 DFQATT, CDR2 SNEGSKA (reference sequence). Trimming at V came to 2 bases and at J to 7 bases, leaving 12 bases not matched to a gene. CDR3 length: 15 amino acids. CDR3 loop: CSARLEGQGINEQYF. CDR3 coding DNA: TGCAGTGCTAGACTCGAGGGACAGGGTATCAATGAGCAGTACTTC.

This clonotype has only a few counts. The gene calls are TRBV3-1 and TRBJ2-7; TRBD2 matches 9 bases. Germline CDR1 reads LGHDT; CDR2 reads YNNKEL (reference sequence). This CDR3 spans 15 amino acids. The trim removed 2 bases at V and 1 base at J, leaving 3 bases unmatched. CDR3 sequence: CASSQSSGESYEQYF. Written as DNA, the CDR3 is TGTGCCAGCAGCCAATCTAGCGGGGAGTCCTACGAGCAGTACTTC.

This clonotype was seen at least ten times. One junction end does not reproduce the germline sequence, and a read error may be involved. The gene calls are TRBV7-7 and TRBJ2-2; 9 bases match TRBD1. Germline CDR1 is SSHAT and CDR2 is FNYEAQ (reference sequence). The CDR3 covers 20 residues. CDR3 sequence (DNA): TGTGCTAGCAGCATAGAACTCCGGGACAGGGCACCGTCGTACGCCGGGGAGCTGTTTTTT. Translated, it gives CASSIELRDRAPSYAGELFF.

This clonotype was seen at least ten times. The CDR3, as DNA: TGTGCCAGCAGCTTCCCCACGGGGGTACGTAACACTGAAGCTTTCTTT. Protein sequence: CASSFPTGVRNTEAFF. The gene calls are TRBV5-5 and TRBJ1-1; TRBD1 is a possible D gene (5 bases). CDR3 size: 16 residues. The V end lost 2 bases, the J end lost 2 bases, and 16 bases lay between the germline ends. CDR1 and CDR2 from the germline V gene are SGHKS and YYEKEE (reference sequence).

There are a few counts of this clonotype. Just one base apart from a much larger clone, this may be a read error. The CDR3 DNA reads TGCGCCAGCAGCGGGATGGTCGGGGGGCGCCGGTACGAGCAGCACTTC. This gives the protein CASSGMVGGRRYEQHF. This sequence joins TRBV5-1 and TRBJ2-7; perhaps TRBD2 as D (7 bases). In germline, CDR1 is SGHRS, CDR2 YFSETQ. The CDR3 is made up of 16 amino acids. The variable domain in full, with the rest retrieved from reference TRBV5-1 and TRBJ2-7, is KAGVTQTPRYLIKTRGQQVTLSCSPISGHRSVSWYQQTPGQGLQFLFEYFSETQRNKGNFPGRFSGRQFSNSRSEMNVSTLELGDSALYLCASSGMVGGRRYEQHFGPGTRLTVT.

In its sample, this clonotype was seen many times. The CDR3 sequence is CASNQGVGSNQPQHF. CDR3 in DNA: TGTGCCAGCAACCAAGGGGTGGGTAGCAATCAGCCCCAGCATTTT. The rearrangement joins TRBV12-3 or TRBV12-4 to TRBJ1-5, with TRBD1 as a possible D gene (5 bases). Trimming took 7 bases from V and 0 from J, leaving 13 bases between them. The CDR3 length is 15 residues.

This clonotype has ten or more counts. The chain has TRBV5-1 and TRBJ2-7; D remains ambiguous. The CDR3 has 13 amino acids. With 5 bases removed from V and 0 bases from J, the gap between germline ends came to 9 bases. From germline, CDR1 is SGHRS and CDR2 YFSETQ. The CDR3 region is CASRGDGSYEQYF. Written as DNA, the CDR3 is TGCGCCAGCAGGGGCGACGGCTCCTACGAGCAGTACTTC.

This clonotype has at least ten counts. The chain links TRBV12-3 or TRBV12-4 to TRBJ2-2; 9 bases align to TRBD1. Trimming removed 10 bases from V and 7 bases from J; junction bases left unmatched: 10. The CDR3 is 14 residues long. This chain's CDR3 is CATQSGTGNGELFF. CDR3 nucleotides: TGTGCCACCCAATCCGGGACAGGGAACGGGGAGCTGTTTTTT.

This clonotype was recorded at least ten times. CDR3 protein: CSAPRGTGANTGELFF. In DNA, the CDR3 is TGCAGCGCCCCAAGGGGCACAGGGGCGAACACCGGGGAGCTGTTTTTT. The rearrangement links TRBV29-1 to TRBJ2-2, with 7 bases aligning to TRBD1. The CDR3 consists of 16 residues. From germline, CDR1 is SQVTM and CDR2 ANQGSEA. Germline trimming cut 7 bases from V and 0 bases from J; bases unmatched to any gene: 11.

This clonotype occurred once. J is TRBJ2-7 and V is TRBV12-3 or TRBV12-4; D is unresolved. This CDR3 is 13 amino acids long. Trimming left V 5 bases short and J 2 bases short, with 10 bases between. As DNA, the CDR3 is TGTGCCAGCAGTCTCCGGGTCCCCTACGAGCAGTACTTC. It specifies CASSLRVPYEQYF.

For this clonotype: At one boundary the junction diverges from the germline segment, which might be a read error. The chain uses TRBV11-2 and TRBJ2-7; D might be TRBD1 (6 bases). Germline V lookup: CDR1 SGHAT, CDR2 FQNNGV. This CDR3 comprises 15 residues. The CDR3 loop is CTSSLMGHIDYEQYF. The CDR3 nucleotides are TGTACCAGCAGCTTGATGGGACATATAGACTACGAGCAGTACTTC.

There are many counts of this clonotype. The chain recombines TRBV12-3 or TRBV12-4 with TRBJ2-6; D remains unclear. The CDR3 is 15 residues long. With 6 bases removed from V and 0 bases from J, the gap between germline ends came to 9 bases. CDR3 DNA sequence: TGTGCCAGCAGACCGTCCACCTCTGGGGCCAACGTCCTGACTTTC. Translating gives CASRPSTSGANVLTF.